The TCR beta chain described here comes from a study of cytomegalovirus exposure and HLA in healthy donors. General study points: A reported reduction in N-insertions relative to the 666-donor mean was seen in an Asian-associated ancestry cluster in a later analysis.

For this clone: Its antigen remains unknown.

J gave up 1 base and V 6 bases, and 5 bases lay outside the gene matches. The CDR3 has 15 residues. Per the germline V gene, CDR1 is MNHNS and CDR2 is SASEGT. The primer mix had 60 Vbeta and 13 Jbeta primers. Generated by immunoSEQ multiplex PCR, the TCRdb table keeps only in-frame clones and is missing some. Of over 200,000 clones listed, 60% to 80% are singletons. The sequence was obtained from a male donor in good health and CMV-seronegative. The sample consisted of PBMCs. V and J are TRBV6-1 and TRBJ2-7; 11 bases match TRBD2. CDR3 region: CASRYGTSGSYEQYF. CDR3 DNA: TGTGCCAGCAGGTACGGGACTAGCGGTTCCTACGAGCAGTACTTC.